The 22 T cell receptor beta chains below come from one sample, sequenced in a study of control samples from healthy donors and cancer patients. TCRdb's table, derived via immunoSEQ multiplex PCR, lists solely in-frame clones and lacks some. This sample has 120,000 or so clones, with around 87% found just once. The source material was blood. The source is a man aged 30 to 45 in good health.

The chain joins TRBV27 to TRBJ1-6, with 9 positions matching TRBD1. The CDR3 covers 16 residues. Germline lookup yields CDR1 MNHEY and CDR2 SMNVEV (reference sequence). V lost 5 bases, J lost 9 bases, and 11 bases stayed unmatched. This chain's CDR3 is CASSPPGGQGRSPLHF. CDR3 bases: TGTGCCAGCAGTCCTCCAGGGGGACAGGGACGTTCACCCCTCCACTTT.

The CDR3 here is CASSLSRANTEAFF. In DNA form, the CDR3 reads TGTGCCAGCAGTTTATCAAGGGCGAACACTGAAGCTTTCTTT. V and J are TRBV27 and TRBJ1-1; D not resolved. The germline gives CDR1 MNHEY, CDR2 SMNVEV (reference sequence). The CDR3 is 14 residues long. Trimming removed 0 bases at V and 1 base at J, with 6 bases between.

The chain couples TRBV7-9 to TRBJ1-2; D not certain. CDR3 length: 10 residues. Deletions cut 4 bases from V and 14 bases from J, with 11 bases between. The germline CDR1 and CDR2 sequences are SEHNR and FQNEAQ (reference sequence). The CDR3 DNA reads TGTGCCAGCAGCTCCCGACTTATTACCTTC. Its protein product is CASSSRLITF.

This rearrangement joins TRBV18 to TRBJ1-2, with TRBD1 matching 7 bases. The germline CDR1 and CDR2 sequences are KGHSH and LQKENI. This CDR3 is 15 amino acids long. The ends lost 4 bases at V and 0 bases at J; junction bases unmatched: 5. The CDR3 is CASSLGTETNYGYTF. CDR3 DNA sequence: TGTGCCAGCTCACTAGGGACAGAAACTAACTATGGCTACACCTTC.

V and J are TRBV5-1 and TRBJ1-5, with a possible D match to TRBD1 (5 bases). V was shortened by 4 bases and J by 1 base, with 12 bases between the two germline ends. The CDR3 is 15 amino acids. The germline CDR1 and CDR2 sequences are SGHRS and YFSETQ. The CDR3, as DNA: TGCGCCAGCAGCCGGGGACCCGAAAGCAATCAGCCCCAGCATTTT. Encoded protein: CASSRGPESNQPQHF.

The CDR3 bases are TGTGCCAGCAGCTTGCGTGGGGGGCAGACCGGGGAGCTGTTTTTT. Translating gives CASSLRGGQTGELFF. V gene TRBV5-5 combines with J gene TRBJ2-2; D may be TRBD1 or TRBD2 (6 bases each). Germline CDR1 reads SGHKS; CDR2 reads YYEKEE (reference sequence). This CDR3 region has 15 residues. V shed 1 base and J shed 5 bases, with 12 bases lying between them.

The V and J genes are TRBV2 and TRBJ1-1; 7 positions agree with TRBD1. Germline assignment: CDR1 SNHLY and CDR2 FYNNEI. After removal of 4 bases from V and 6 bases from J, the junction contained 8 bases not matched to a gene. The CDR3 has 14 residues. Here the CDR3 DNA reads TGTGCCAGCAGTGGTCAGGGGGGTATGTCTGAAGCTTTCTTT. This translates into CASSGQGGMSEAFF.

The J gene is TRBJ1-4, the V gene TRBV19; TRBD1 might be the D (5 bases). This CDR3 has 15 residues. Germline CDR1 is LNHDA and CDR2 is SQIVND (reference sequence). Trimming removed 9 bases from V and 7 bases from J, with 21 bases in between. The DNA of the CDR3 is TGTGCCAGCCATCAGCGGAGGGGCCTTGGTGAAAAACTGTTTTTT. It specifies CASHQRRGLGEKLFF. The full variable domain, its missing parts supplied by reference TRBV19 and TRBJ1-4, is DGGITQSPKYLFRKEGQNVTLSCEQNLNHDAMYWYRQDPGQGLRLIYYSQIVNDFQKGDIAEGYSVSREKKESFPLTVTSAQKNPTAFYLCASHQRRGLGEKLFFGSGTQLSVL.

This clone has more than one count but fewer than ten. In DNA form, the CDR3 reads TGTGCCAGCTCACGACAGGGGGCGGGAGTGAACACTGAAGCTTTCTTT. Amino acids: CASSRQGAGVNTEAFF. The chain recombines TRBV18 with TRBJ1-1, with 10 bases matching TRBD1. Per the germline V gene, CDR1 is KGHSH and CDR2 is LQKENI. J lost 0 bases, V lost 4 bases, and 5 bases had no gene match. CDR3 length: 16 residues. Drawing the rest from reference TRBV18 and TRBJ1-1, the complete variable domain is NAGVMQNPRHLVRRRGQEARLRCSPMKGHSHVYWYRQLPEEGLKFMVYLQKENIIDESGMPKERFSAEFPKEGPSILRIQQVVRGDSAAYFCASSRQGAGVNTEAFFGQGTRLTVV.

This clone is a singleton in its sample. The CDR3 loop reads CASTPWEGSAGYTF. The CDR3 nucleotides are TGTGCCAGCACTCCGTGGGAGGGTTCGGCTGGCTACACCTTC. The chain employs TRBV6-5 and TRBJ1-2, with D unresolved. The CDR3 consists of 14 residues. The germline V gene has CDR1 MNHEY and CDR2 SVGAGI. The ends were cut back, 7 bases at V and 7 bases at J, with 19 bases in the middle.

The chain joins TRBV28 to TRBJ2-6; no reliable D call. The length of the CDR3 is 13 residues. Germline V gives CDR1 MDHEN, CDR2 SYDVKM. Trimming cost V 7 bases and J 0 bases, with 4 bases left between them. The CDR3 loop is CASTTSGANVLTF. CDR3 sequence (DNA): TGTGCCAGCACCACCTCTGGGGCCAACGTCCTGACTTTC.

Here the CDR3 reads CASRGSGNTIYF. The CDR3 nucleotides read TGTGCCAGCAGGGGCTCTGGAAACACCATATATTTT. This chain links TRBV7-3 with TRBJ1-3; D not resolved. The germline CDR1 and CDR2 sequences are SGHTA and FQGTGA. V gave up 6 bases and J gave up 0 bases, with 3 bases separating them. CDR3 length: 12 amino acids.

The chain couples TRBV5-1 to TRBJ2-3; D is unclear. The germline V gene has CDR1 SGHRS and CDR2 YFSETQ. This CDR3 is built from 16 residues. V lost 4 bases and J 0 bases, leaving 15 bases between the germline ends. The CDR3 here is CASSVVGVGSTDTQYF. The CDR3 DNA sequence: TGCGCCAGCAGCGTCGTTGGGGTTGGGAGCACAGATACGCAGTATTTT.

This clone was detected a few times. The genes are TRBV19 and TRBJ1-4; tentative D call: TRBD1 (5 bases). V lost 5 bases and J lost 8, with 12 bases in between. Germline V CDR1 and CDR2: LNHDA, SQIVND (reference sequence). The CDR3 spans 13 residues. The DNA for the CDR3 is TGTGCCAGTAGTGCCCAGGGAGGGGAAAAACTGTTTTTT. Translating it yields CASSAQGGEKLFF.

The V call is TRBV29-1, the J call TRBJ1-1; D uncertain. The CDR3 spans 10 residues. The germline V gene encodes CDR1 SQVTM and CDR2 ANQGSEA. Deletions cut 7 bases from V and 8 bases from J, with 11 bases between. CDR3 region: CSARTGEAFF. DNA of the CDR3: TGCAGCGCCCGGACGGGGGAAGCTTTCTTT.

This sequence joins TRBV5-8 and TRBJ1-1; unclear D gene. The V end lost 3 bases, the J end lost 7 bases, and 7 bases lay between the germline ends. The CDR3 loop spans 11 amino acids. Germline CDR1 and CDR2: SGHTS and YDEGEE. The CDR3 sequence: CASSWEVEAFF. The CDR3 nucleotides read TGTGCCAGCAGCTGGGAGGTTGAAGCTTTCTTT.

V and J are TRBV28 and TRBJ1-5; D is unresolved. Germline V gene data show CDR1 as MDHEN and CDR2 as SYDVKM. This CDR3 has 11 amino acids. Trimming cost V 3 bases and J 6 bases, with 3 bases left between them. For the CDR3, the DNA is TGTGCCAGCAGTTTGGGTCAGCCCCAGCATTTT. Its translation is CASSLGQPQHF.

This clone was seen a handful of times. The rearrangement joins TRBV3-1 (or the pseudogene TRBV3-2) to TRBJ1-2; TRBD1 agrees at 7 bases. V was pared by 7 bases and J by 4 bases, with 6 bases of the junction left unmatched. Germline CDR1 LGHDT, CDR2 YNNKEL (reference sequence). This CDR3 is 13 amino acids long. The CDR3 nucleotides are TGTGCCAGCACCACGACAGGGACCTATGGCTACACCTTC. It encodes CASTTTGTYGYTF.

The chain employs TRBV5-1 and TRBJ1-1, with D possibly matching TRBD1 (6 bases). CDR3 length: 13 amino acids. CDR1 is SGHRS and CDR2 is YFSETQ in the germline V gene. Deletions cut 6 bases from V and 1 base from J, with 10 bases between. This chain's CDR3 is CASTQGGNTEAFF. In DNA form, the CDR3 reads TGCGCCAGCACACAGGGAGGGAACACTGAAGCTTTCTTT.

CDR3 nucleotide sequence: TGTGCCAGCAGTCCGCAACGACAGGAGATGGCTTTCTTT. The encoded protein is CASSPQRQEMAFF. The V gene is TRBV12-3 or TRBV12-4, the J gene TRBJ1-1, with D perhaps TRBD1 (6 bases). Trimming stripped 5 bases from V and 11 bases from J, with 18 bases between. There are 13 residues in the CDR3.

The table lists this clone with a count of one. V usage is TRBV30 and J usage is TRBJ2-3, with D tentatively TRBD1 (5 bases). The CDR3 covers 13 residues. Germline V lookup: CDR1 GTSNPN, CDR2 SVGIG (reference sequence). Between the trimmed V and J ends, which lost 1 base and 0 bases, there was a span of 5 bases. CDR3 region: CAWSGQSTDTQYF. CDR3 DNA: TGTGCCTGGAGTGGACAGAGCACAGATACGCAGTATTTT.

The chain couples TRBV11-2 to TRBJ2-3; D unclear. The V end was cut by 1 base, the J end by 0 bases, with 8 bases between. Per the germline V gene, CDR1 is SGHAT and CDR2 is FQNNGV. The CDR3 loop spans 15 amino acids. The CDR3 DNA reads as TGTGCCAGCAGCTTAGTCTCAGCTAGCACAGATACGCAGTATTTT. It encodes CASSLVSASTDTQYF. Full variable domain (remainder filled in from reference TRBV11-2 and TRBJ2-3): EAGVAQSPRYKIIEKRQSVAFWCNPISGHATLYWYQQILGQGPKLLIQFQNNGVVDDSQLPKDRFSAERLKGVDSTLKIQPAKLEDSAVYLCASSLVSASTDTQYFGPGTRLTVL.